This T cell receptor beta chain was profiled in a study of CD8+ T cells in alopecia areata. Study-wide context: Treatment ran 6 to 18 months, with 6 months of follow-up afterward.

This clone occurred a few times. Germline V gives CDR1 SGHAT, CDR2 FQDESV (reference sequence). This CDR3 has 15 residues. Losses at the gene ends were 0 bases for V and 3 bases for J; bases not matched to a gene: 1. TCR sequencing used cDNA made by reverse transcription of extracted RNA. The table came from immunoSEQ multiplex PCR; TCRdb's copy has only in-frame clones and leaves some out. This table holds about 120,000 clones, about 50% found once. Treatment defined: oral pan-JAK inhibitor, 5-10 mg twice daily. Those with alopecia areata gave lesional scalp punch biopsies and peripheral blood. The rearrangement uses TRBV11-1 and TRBJ2-1; 8 bases are shared with TRBD2. The sample consisted of CD4+ T cells sorted from blood, taken at week 4, from a patient treated with tofacitinib. The TCR was taken from a human donor with alopecia areata. The CDR3 sequence is CASSLASGVYNEQFF. The CDR3 DNA sequence: TGTGCCAGCAGCTTAGCTAGCGGGGTCTACAATGAGCAGTTCTTC.